A single sample is the source of the 29 T cell receptor beta chains below, sequenced in a study of beta chain features in type 1 diabetes. Reverse transcription of all isolated RNA meant that expressed TCRB transcripts were sequenced. The protocol was immunoSEQ multiplex PCR, while the TCRdb copy is restricted to in-frame clones and leaves out a portion. The sample has about 320,000 clones; about 14% are singletons. The sequenced sample consisted of central memory CD4+ T cells from blood. Receptors originate from a man aged 25-40 years in good health.

The chain recombines TRBV18 with TRBJ1-2, with a possible D match to TRBD1 (6 bases). V lost 2 bases to trimming and J lost 7 bases, with 8 bases between them. Germline CDR1 reads KGHSH; CDR2 reads LQKENI. The CDR3 length is 12 residues. The CDR3 DNA reads TGTGCCAGCTCACCAGCGACAGGTGGCTACACCTTC. Its protein product is CASSPATGGYTF.

This rearrangement joins TRBV2 to TRBJ2-2; 8 nucleotides agree with TRBD1. J lost 4 bases, V lost 7 bases, and 5 bases had no gene match. Germline V lookup: CDR1 SNHLY, CDR2 FYNNEI. The CDR3 runs 14 residues. The CDR3 sequence: CASTRQGTTGELFF. The CDR3 nucleotides read TGTGCCAGCACCAGACAGGGGACCACCGGGGAGCTGTTTTTT. The full variable domain, its missing parts supplied by reference TRBV2 and TRBJ2-2, is EPEVTQTPSHQVTQMGQEVILRCVPISNHLYFYWYRQILGQKVEFLVSFYNNEISEKSEIFDDQFSVERPDGSNFTLKIRSTKLEDSAMYFCASTRQGTTGELFFGEGSRLTVL.

This clone has more than one count but fewer than ten. The rearrangement uses TRBV11-2 and TRBJ2-3; 11 bases agree with TRBD2. This CDR3 spans 14 amino acids. Germline lookup yields CDR1 SGHAT and CDR2 FQNNGV. Germline trimming cut 6 bases from V and 4 bases from J; bases unmatched to any gene: 3. This CDR3 is CASRIAGGPDTQYF. The CDR3 DNA reads as TGTGCCAGCAGGATAGCGGGGGGGCCAGATACGCAGTATTTT. The complete variable domain, with remaining parts taken from reference TRBV11-2 and TRBJ2-3, reads EAGVAQSPRYKIIEKRQSVAFWCNPISGHATLYWYQQILGQGPKLLIQFQNNGVVDDSQLPKDRFSAERLKGVDSTLKIQPAKLEDSAVYLCASRIAGGPDTQYFGPGTRLTVL.

There are many counts of this clone. The rearrangement uses TRBV5-5 and TRBJ2-3; D unclear. Germline-derived CDR1 and CDR2 are SGHKS and YYEKEE (reference sequence). V lost 3 bases and J 0 bases, leaving 8 bases between the germline ends. The CDR3 runs to 14 residues. The CDR3 reads CASSWGTSTDTQYF. Written as DNA, the CDR3 is TGTGCCAGCAGCTGGGGTACTAGCACAGATACGCAGTATTTT.

This rearrangement joins TRBV14 to TRBJ2-3; 7 bases map to TRBD2. The V and J ends lost 3 bases and 2 bases, in that order; junction bases with no gene match: 8. The CDR3 loop spans 16 amino acids. Germline lookup yields CDR1 SGHDN and CDR2 FVKESK. The DNA of the CDR3 is TGTGCCAGCAGCCAGTTGTGGACTAGTAACACAGATACGCAGTATTTT. This sequence encodes CASSQLWTSNTDTQYF.

The chain links TRBV20-1 to TRBJ2-7; D not resolved. This CDR3 comprises 11 residues. Germline CDR1 reads DFQATT; CDR2 reads SNEGSKA (reference sequence). V shed 7 bases and J shed 7 bases, with 14 bases lying between them. The CDR3 region is CSVQNMGEQYV. The CDR3 coding sequence is TGCAGTGTCCAAAACATGGGAGAGCAGTACGTC.

This rearrangement joins TRBV5-1 to TRBJ1-1; D uncertain. The CDR3 has 14 amino acids. Looked up from germline, CDR1 is SGHRS and CDR2 is YFSETQ. The V end lost 2 bases, the J end lost 6 bases, and 14 bases lay between the germline ends. As DNA, the CDR3 is TGCGCCAGCAGCTTTGGCAGGTCAGACGCTGAAGCTTTCTTT. Translating it yields CASSFGRSDAEAFF.

The genes are TRBV2 and TRBJ2-3, with 8 bases that match TRBD2. This CDR3 is built from 16 residues. Germline assignment: CDR1 SNHLY and CDR2 FYNNEI. Unmatched junction bases numbered 10, after V lost 6 bases and J lost 2 bases. CDR3 sequence: CASRRTLAGFTDTQYF. The CDR3 coding sequence is TGTGCCAGCAGAAGGACGTTAGCGGGATTCACAGATACGCAGTATTTT.

This clone occurred a few times. The chain combines TRBV6-5 with TRBJ1-2, with D perhaps matching TRBD1 (5 bases). The CDR3 runs 15 residues. V gave up 2 bases and J gave up 0 bases, with 10 bases separating them. Germline-derived CDR1 and CDR2 are MNHEY and SVGAGI. The CDR3 sequence is CASSYEGRANYGYTF. In DNA form, the CDR3 reads TGTGCCAGCAGTTACGAGGGGCGGGCTAACTATGGCTACACCTTC.

The chain recombines TRBV11-2 with TRBJ2-1; perhaps TRBD1 as D (6 bases). V lost 5 bases, J lost 9 bases, and 17 bases lay in between. Looked up from germline, CDR1 is SGHAT and CDR2 is FQNNGV. This CDR3 spans 14 amino acids. The CDR3: CASSPISQGLEQFF. CDR3 DNA sequence: TGTGCCAGCAGCCCCATTTCTCAGGGGCTTGAGCAGTTCTTC.

Note on this clone: The same CDR3 also results from other DNA sequences found in this sample. The chain is built from TRBV19 and TRBJ2-3, with unresolved D. CDR3 length: 13 residues. V was pared by 6 bases and J by 0 bases, with 7 bases between. The germline CDR1 and CDR2 sequences are LNHDA and SQIVND (reference sequence). CDR3 DNA sequence: TGTGCCAGTAGGGCCACCAGCACAGATACGCAGTATTTT. This translates into CASRATSTDTQYF. The full variable domain, completed using reference TRBV19 and TRBJ2-3, is DGGITQSPKYLFRKEGQNVTLSCEQNLNHDAMYWYRQDPGQGLRLIYYSQIVNDFQKGDIAEGYSVSREKKESFPLTVTSAQKNPTAFYLCASRATSTDTQYFGPGTRLTVL.

This clone came up many times. This rearrangement joins TRBV30 to TRBJ2-3, with unresolved D. Trimming took 0 bases from V and 10 from J, leaving 11 bases between them. The CDR3 loop spans 12 amino acids. Germline V gives CDR1 GTSNPN, CDR2 SVGIG (reference sequence). The CDR3 reads CAWSVLYDAQYF. In DNA, the CDR3 is TGTGCCTGGAGTGTATTATACGATGCGCAGTATTTT.

The V gene is TRBV7-7, the J gene TRBJ2-3, with a tentative D call TRBD2 (5 bases). The CDR3 length is 13 residues. Trimming took 1 base from V and 4 from J, leaving 6 bases between them. Germline V gene data show CDR1 as SSHAT and CDR2 as FNYEAQ (reference sequence). CDR3 DNA: TGTGCCAGCAGCTTAGGAGGGTCAGATACGCAGTATTTT. This sequence encodes CASSLGGSDTQYF.

The V call is TRBV25-1, the J call TRBJ2-5; TRBD1 is a possible D gene (6 bases). CDR1 is MGHDK, CDR2 SYGVNS, per germline. V shed 5 bases and J shed 3 bases, with 16 bases lying between them. The CDR3 is 15 residues long. CDR3 coding DNA: TGTGCCAGCAGTTCCCCCGGGACATGGAAAGAGACCCAGTACTTC. It codes for CASSSPGTWKETQYF.

This chain joins TRBV7-2 and TRBJ2-7, with 9 bases aligning to TRBD2. Germline-derived CDR1 and CDR2 are SGHTA and FQGNSA. V shed 7 bases and J 6 bases; nucleotides not matched to a gene: 7. The CDR3 spans 13 residues. The CDR3: CASTLAGSIEQYF. In DNA, the CDR3 is TGTGCCAGCACCCTAGCGGGGTCGATCGAGCAGTACTTC.

This clone showed up just a few times. At the DNA level, this CDR3 is encoded by other sequences in the same sample as well. The chain links TRBV10-3 to TRBJ2-3; 12 bases map to TRBD2. This CDR3 is 15 amino acids long. Looked up from germline, CDR1 is ENHRY and CDR2 is SYGVKD. V shed 6 bases, J shed 0 bases, and the junction held 1 base outside the gene matches. CDR3 protein: CAIRGTSGSTDTQYF. CDR3 nucleotide sequence: TGTGCCATCAGAGGGACTAGCGGGAGCACAGATACGCAGTATTTT.

This clone was seen more than once but under ten times. A read error is likely here: a far larger clone is one base away. This same CDR3 is encoded by further DNA sequences in the sample. The chain couples TRBV30 to TRBJ2-3; 10 positions match TRBD2. CDR3 size: 18 residues. CDR1 and CDR2 (germline): GTSNPN, SVGIG (reference sequence). Here the CDR3 DNA reads TGTGCGTGGAGTCGGGGGCTAGCGGGAGCCGCGGGCACAGATACGCAGTATTTT. This encodes CAWSRGLAGAAGTDTQYF. Full variable domain (remainder filled in from reference TRBV30 and TRBJ2-3): SQTIHQWPATLVQPVGSPLSLECTVEGTSNPNLYWYRQAAGRGLQLLFYSVGIGQISSEVPQNLSASRPQDRQFILSSKKLLLSDSGFYLCAWSRGLAGAAGTDTQYFGPGTRLTVL.

The rearrangement joins TRBV11-3 to TRBJ2-3; no firm D call. The germline CDR1 and CDR2 sequences are SGHNT and YENEEA. CDR3 length: 10 amino acids. The V and J ends lost 0 bases and 8 bases respectively, with 0 bases between them. Here the CDR3 reads CASSLDTQYF. For the CDR3, the DNA is TGTGCCAGCAGCTTAGATACGCAGTATTTT. Full variable domain (rest looked up from reference TRBV11-3 and TRBJ2-3): EAGVVQSPRYKIIEKKQPVAFWCNPISGHNTLYWYLQNLGQGPELLIRYENEEAVDDSQLPKDRFSAERLKGVDSTLKIQPAELGDSAVYLCASSLDTQYFGPGTRLTVL.

This chain joins TRBV7-2 and TRBJ1-5; D is ambiguous. V was trimmed by 3 bases and J by 0 bases, leaving 9 bases between them. CDR1 and CDR2 (germline): SGHTA, FQGNSA. CDR3 length equals 15 residues. This CDR3 reads CASSLQPASNQPQHF. The CDR3 DNA follows: TGTGCCAGCAGCTTGCAGCCAGCTAGCAATCAGCCCCAGCATTTT. Filled out from reference TRBV7-2 and TRBJ1-5, the complete variable domain reads GAGVSQSPSNKVTEKGKDVELRCDPISGHTALYWYRQSLGQGLEFLIYFQGNSAPDKSGLPSDRFSAERTGGSVSTLTIQRTQQEDSAVYLCASSLQPASNQPQHFGDGTRLSIL.

The V gene is TRBV7-2, the J gene TRBJ2-5, with D perhaps TRBD2 (6 bases). There are 14 residues in the CDR3. Deletions cut 5 bases from V and 5 bases from J, with 15 bases between. From germline, CDR1 is SGHTA and CDR2 FQGNSA. The CDR3 region is CASSTGGGGETQYF. In DNA form, the CDR3 reads TGTGCCAGCAGCACTGGGGGAGGAGGGGAGACCCAGTACTTC. Using reference TRBV7-2 and TRBJ2-5 for the parts outside the CDR3, the full variable domain is GAGVSQSPSNKVTEKGKDVELRCDPISGHTALYWYRQSLGQGLEFLIYFQGNSAPDKSGLPSDRFSAERTGGSVSTLTIQRTQQEDSAVYLCASSTGGGGETQYFGPGTRLLVL.

This clone was detected a few times. The CDR3, as DNA: TGCAGCGTACTGCCCGGGGCTAGCGTCACAGATACGCAGTATTTT. This gives the protein CSVLPGASVTDTQYF. This chain uses TRBV29-1 with TRBJ2-3, with D perhaps matching TRBD2 (6 bases). CDR3 length equals 15 residues. Germline V gives CDR1 SQVTM, CDR2 ANQGSEA. The ends were cut back, 6 bases at V and 2 bases at J, with 18 bases in the middle.

The rearrangement links TRBV6-4 to TRBJ1-2, with D perhaps TRBD1 (6 bases). This CDR3 has 13 residues. Germline CDR1 MRHNA, CDR2 SNTAGT. Deletions cut 10 bases from V and 0 bases from J, with 12 bases between. The DNA for the CDR3 is TGTGCCACCGACAGGATCACTAACTATGGCTACACCTTC. Translating it yields CATDRITNYGYTF.

This chain links TRBV7-7 with TRBJ2-2, with no clear D. Trimming removed 3 bases from V and 0 bases from J, with 5 bases in between. In germline, CDR1 is SSHAT, CDR2 FNYEAQ (reference sequence). This CDR3 region has 14 residues. CDR3 residues: CASSFSTNTGELFF. The CDR3, as DNA: TGTGCCAGCAGCTTTTCGACGAACACCGGGGAGCTGTTTTTT.

This clone has more than one count but fewer than ten. V usage is TRBV5-1 and J usage is TRBJ1-1; D call uncertain. V lost 0 bases, J lost 6 bases, and 3 bases lay in between. CDR3 length equals 11 residues. CDR1 is SGHRS and CDR2 is YFSETQ in the germline V gene. The CDR3, as DNA: TGCGCCAGCAGCTTGGGTCCTGAAGCTTTCTTT. It specifies CASSLGPEAFF.

The chain carries TRBV4-1 and TRBJ2-5; D is possibly TRBD2 (5 bases). Germline CDR1 and CDR2: MGHRA and YSYEKL. Trimming stripped 4 bases from V and 2 bases from J, with 8 bases between. The CDR3 has 13 residues. In DNA, the CDR3 is TGCGCCAGCAGCCGAGAGCGGCAAGAGACCCAGTACTTC. Its protein is CASSRERQETQYF.

This clone was seen a handful of times. The genes are TRBV7-2 and TRBJ2-7, with TRBD2 identical over 13 bases. The DNA matches TRBJ2-5 better at its end, which makes the J call doubtful. Germline V CDR1 and CDR2: SGHTA, FQGNSA. This CDR3 comprises 18 residues. CDR3 amino acids: CASSHRLAGGRRRETQYF. CDR3 nucleotide sequence: TGTGCCAGCAGCCATAGACTAGCGGGGGGCCGAAGGAGAGAGACCCAGTACTTC.

V usage is TRBV5-1 and J usage is TRBJ2-3; D may be TRBD2 (6 bases). Trimming took 4 bases from V and 0 from J, leaving 12 bases between them. This CDR3 region has 15 residues. Per germline, CDR1 SGHRS and CDR2 YFSETQ. The CDR3 loop is CASSDSGRSTDTQYF. DNA of the CDR3: TGCGCCAGCAGCGATAGCGGACGAAGCACAGATACGCAGTATTTT.

V and J are TRBV7-7 and TRBJ2-7; the match to TRBD2 covers 10 bases. J gave up 7 bases and V 3 bases, and 3 bases lay outside the gene matches. The CDR3 runs to 13 residues. Germline V gene lookup returns CDR1 SSHAT and CDR2 FNYEAQ (reference sequence). In nucleotides, the CDR3 is TGTGCCAGCAGCTTTAGCGGGGGGCGGGAGCAGTACTTC. Translating gives CASSFSGGREQYF.

This clone was found once. The chain links TRBV7-9 to TRBJ2-5; TRBD2 is a possible D gene (7 bases). Judging by the DNA end, TRBJ2-7 fits better; the J call may be wrong. CDR3 length equals 13 residues. Germline V CDR1 and CDR2: SEHNR, FQNEAQ (reference sequence). The CDR3, as DNA: TGTGCCAGCAGCGACGGGGGGCTCCGCGAGCAGTACTTC. Its translation: CASSDGGLREQYF.